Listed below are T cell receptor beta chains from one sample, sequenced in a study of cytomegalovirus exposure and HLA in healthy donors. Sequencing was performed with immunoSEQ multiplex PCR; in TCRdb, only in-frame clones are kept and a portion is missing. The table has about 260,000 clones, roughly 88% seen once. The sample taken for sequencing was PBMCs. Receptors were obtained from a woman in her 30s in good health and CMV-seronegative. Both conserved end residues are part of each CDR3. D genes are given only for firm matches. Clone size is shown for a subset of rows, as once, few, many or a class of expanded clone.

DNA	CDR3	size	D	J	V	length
TGCGCCAGCAGCCAAACTAGCACTTACAATGAGCAGTTCTTC	CASSQTSTYNEQFF	-	-	TRBJ2-1	TRBV4-1	14
TGTGCCACCAGCAGAGATCTAAGCGGGACAGAGAATGAAAAACTGTTTTTT	CATSRDLSGTENEKLFF	-	TRBD1	TRBJ1-4	TRBV15	17
TGTGCCAGCAGCCAAGCAACCGGGAGGTCTAACAATGAGCAGTTCTTC	CASSQATGRSNNEQFF	-	TRBD2	TRBJ2-1	TRBV4-2	16
TGTGCCAGCAGCCCCTCGATTGAGGTCCAGCCCCAGCATTTT	CASSPSIEVQPQHF	-	-	TRBJ1-5	TRBV21-1	14
TGTGCCAGCAGCTCGCTGGGGGGTCAGCCCCAGCATTTT	CASSSLGGQPQHF	once	-	TRBJ1-5	TRBV7-2	13
TGTGCCAGCAGTAGAGGAGCTCTTGGCAATCAGCCCCAGCATTTT	CASSRGALGNQPQHF	-	-	TRBJ1-5	TRBV6-1	15
TGCGCCAGCAGCCCCGAGACTAGCCGCGAGCAGTACTTC	CASSPETSREQYF	-	TRBD2	TRBJ2-7	TRBV5-1	13
TGTGCCAGCAGCTTCGTCCCGCGTGAGCAGTTCTTC	CASSFVPREQFF	-	-	TRBJ2-1	TRBV11-2	12
TGTGCCAGCAGCTTTAGTGACAGTAACTATGGCTACACCTTC	CASSFSDSNYGYTF	-	-	TRBJ1-2	TRBV7-2	14
TGTGCCAGCAGCGTAGATCCTAGCGGGACCCCCTACTACAATGAGCAGTTCTTC	CASSVDPSGTPYYNEQFF	-	TRBD2	TRBJ2-1	TRBV9	18
TGTGCCAGCTCACCATACTCCTACGAGCAGTACTTC	CASSPYSYEQYF	-	-	TRBJ2-7	TRBV18	12
TGCAGCGTTGATGTCAGTGAGGAGCTGTTTTTT	CSVDVSEELFF	-	-	TRBJ2-2	TRBV29-1	11
TGTGCCAGCAGTGAACATAATAGCCACAATGAGCAGTTCTTC	CASSEHNSHNEQFF	-	-	TRBJ2-1	TRBV6-1	14
TGTGCCAGCAGTGCGACAGTTAACACCGGGGAGCTGTTTTTT	CASSATVNTGELFF	few	-	TRBJ2-2	TRBV28	14
TGTGCCAGCAGCCAAGAGTGGGGAGTGGGTCCAGATACGCAGTATTTT	CASSQEWGVGPDTQYF	-	-	TRBJ2-3	TRBV14	16
TGCAGCGTTGTTGCGGGAGGTGGGTACGAGCAGTACTTC	CSVVAGGGYEQYF	-	TRBD2	TRBJ2-7	TRBV29-1	13
TGTGCCAGTAACCTTATGACAGGGGACTATGGCTACACCTTC	CASNLMTGDYGYTF	-	TRBD1	TRBJ1-2	TRBV19	14
TGCGCCAGCAGCCCCACCGCCCAGCCGAACACCGGGGAGCTGTTTTTT	CASSPTAQPNTGELFF	-	-	TRBJ2-2	TRBV5-1	16
TGTGCCAGCAGTTCCCCCCCGGGACTAGCTCTGGCCGGGGAGCTGTTTTTT	CASSSPPGLALAGELFF	-	TRBD2	TRBJ2-2	TRBV28	17
TGTGCCAGCAGCTCTGGTGGAGGGCACCAAGAGACCCAGTACTTC	CASSSGGGHQETQYF	-	-	TRBJ2-5	TRBV7-2	15
TGTGCCAGCAGCTTTACCCCCGATGGACAGGCAGCCCAGCCCCAGCATTTT	CASSFTPDGQAAQPQHF	-	TRBD1	TRBJ1-5	TRBV5-6	17
TGCAGCGTTGAAGGTACTAGCGGGAGTCCAGATACGCAGTATTTT	CSVEGTSGSPDTQYF	-	TRBD2	TRBJ2-3	TRBV29-1	15
TGTGCCAGTAGTATATGGGGGAGCACAGATACGCAGTATTTT	CASSIWGSTDTQYF	-	-	TRBJ2-3	TRBV19	14
TGTGCCAGCAGCTTATGGCCGGGACTAGTTCCTGGGGAGCTGTTTTTT	CASSLWPGLVPGELFF	-	TRBD2	TRBJ2-2	TRBV7-2	16
TGTGCCTCGCGACTAGCTGGGGCCAACGTCCTGACTTTC	CASRLAGANVLTF	-	-	TRBJ2-6	TRBV6-6	13
TGTGCCAGCAGTTCCCAAAGCTCCTACGAGCAGTACTTC	CASSSQSSYEQYF	once	-	TRBJ2-7	TRBV27	13
TGCGCCAGCAGCCGGGTTGGAGATTCCTACGAGCAGTACTTC	CASSRVGDSYEQYF	-	-	TRBJ2-7	TRBV4-3	14
TGTGCCTGGAAACTACAGGGGTCCCCTAGTCTTAGCCTGAACACTGAAGCTTTCTTT	CAWKLQGSPSLSLNTEAFF	-	TRBD1	TRBJ1-1	TRBV30	19
TGTGCCAGCAGACCGGGGCTAGCATCCTACAATGAGCAGTTCTTC	CASRPGLASYNEQFF	-	-	TRBJ2-1	TRBV2	15
TGTGCCAGCAGCGTAGGCCTAAGTGCAGATACGCAGTATTTT	CASSVGLSADTQYF	-	-	TRBJ2-3	TRBV9	14
TGTGCCTGGAGTGTAAGTTCGTGGCTAGCGGGAAGGGTCACAGATACGCAGTATTTT	CAWSVSSWLAGRVTDTQYF	-	TRBD2	TRBJ2-3	TRBV30	19
TGTGCCAGCAGTCTCAGGACCTATGGCTACACCTTC	CASSLRTYGYTF	once	-	TRBJ1-2	TRBV28	12
TGTGCCAGCAGCCAAGAAGGACTACAGCAGTACTTC	CASSQEGLQQYF	-	-	TRBJ2-7	TRBV14	12
TGTGCCAGCAGCGATAAAGGTGGGGAGATCTTCTACGAGCAGTACTTC	CASSDKGGEIFYEQYF	-	-	TRBJ2-7	TRBV2	16
TGTGCCAGTAAACATCGGGGCACCGGGGAGCTGTTTTTT	CASKHRGTGELFF	few	-	TRBJ2-2	TRBV19	13
TGCAGCACTGGACTAGCGCCCACCGGGGTAGATACGCAGTATTTT	CSTGLAPTGVDTQYF	-	TRBD2	TRBJ2-3	TRBV29-1	15
TGTGCCAGCAGTTCACAGGGTCTGCAAGAGACCCAGTACTTC	CASSSQGLQETQYF	-	-	TRBJ2-5	TRBV27	14
TGTGCCAGCAGTCTCCAGGGTGTCGGCTACGAGCAGTACTTC	CASSLQGVGYEQYF	-	-	TRBJ2-7	TRBV27	14
TGTGCCAGCAGCATAAAGGGACCGAGTAGCAATCAGCCCCAGCATTTT	CASSIKGPSSNQPQHF	-	-	TRBJ1-5	TRBV27	16
TGTGCCAGCAGCTTAGCGATGGGGGGAAATGGCTACACCTTC	CASSLAMGGNGYTF	-	-	TRBJ1-2	TRBV7-2	14
TGCAGCGTTGGTAACACTGAAGCTTTCTTT	CSVGNTEAFF	-	-	TRBJ1-1	TRBV29-1	10
TGTGCCAGCAGCTTGGACAGCCAAAACAGCAACTTC	CASSLDSQNSNF	-	-	TRBJ2-4	TRBV5-4	12
TGCAGCGCGGGCACAGATACGCAGTATTTT	CSAGTDTQYF	once	-	TRBJ2-3	TRBV29-1	10
TGTGCCAGCAGTCCCCAGGGATTTGGCACCGGGGAGCTGTTTTTT	CASSPQGFGTGELFF	-	-	TRBJ2-2	TRBV28	15
TGTGCCAGCAGCCCTCCACAGGACTCCTACGAGCAGTACTTC	CASSPPQDSYEQYF	-	-	TRBJ2-7	TRBV13	14
TGCGCCAGCAGCTCGGGCCTCGAGCAGTACTTC	CASSSGLEQYF	-	-	TRBJ2-7	TRBV5-1	11
TGTGCCAGCAGTTTTCGGTTGGTACTAGCGGGAGGGGGTCTCTACGAGCAGTACTTC	CASSFRLVLAGGGLYEQYF	few	TRBD2	TRBJ2-7	TRBV28	19
TGTGCCAGCAGTTTGAGGGGGTGGTTTGAAGCTTTCTTT	CASSLRGWFEAFF	few	-	TRBJ1-1	TRBV28	13
TGTGCCAGCAGTTTAGTAGGGAACACCGGGGAGCTGTTTTTT	CASSLVGNTGELFF	-	-	TRBJ2-2	TRBV27	14